Described below is a single T cell receptor (beta chain) sequence and its context. Reverse transcription of about 0.45 to 1 ug RNA was carried out with random hexamers. TCRdb reprocessed the immunoSEQ multiplex PCR reads with MiXCR, giving one entry per CDR3 protein. This sample carries around 130,000 distinct CDR3 sequences, roughly 96% of them seen once, and the ten largest clones take over 0.1%. Germline loops: CDR1 SQVTM, CDR2 ANQGSEA. V lost 4 bases, J lost 5 bases, and 8 bases stayed unmatched. The CDR3 extends over 14 amino acids. This entry belongs to a study of CD8 T cells in Susac syndrome. The chain combines TRBV29-1 with TRBJ2-5, with TRBD2 identical over 9 bases. The TCR sequence derives from a human donor in good health. The source material was CD4+ T cells from PBMCs. CDR3 DNA sequence: TGCAGCGTTGGGGGTAGCGGGAGTCCCGAGACCCAGTACTTC. Translation gives CSVGGSGSPETQYF.